This T cell receptor (beta chain) was profiled in a study of PD-1 blockade in classical Hodgkin lymphoma (dated by TCRdb to 2018 to 2020). At the level of the whole study: Nivolumab dosing was 3 mg/kg intravenously every 2 weeks, continuing until either disease progression or unacceptable toxicity. The study used TCR beta sequencing and CyTOF to define a peripheral blood immune signature of response to PD-1 blockade in classical Hodgkin lymphoma.

Study-wide findings and limitations: The study was restricted to a single clinical trial cohort, and the causes of repertoire differences, possibly disease activity or prior therapy, were left undefined. CD4+ but not CD8+ TCR diversity rose significantly by C4D1 (p=0.0027 vs p=0.16), most apparent in complete responders (p=0.02). Baseline TCR diversity was reported to be lower in newly diagnosed patients than in healthy donors, and even lower in relapsed/refractory patients. Trial patients with a complete response had baseline diversity similar to that of newly diagnosed patients, while partial responders and progressors had significantly lower diversity. Lower diversity was observed in patients in whom nivolumab was started less than 1 year after ASCT, and these patients were excluded from later analyses so that confounding by immune reconstitution would be avoided.

Notes on this clone: Its target antigen remains unknown. Base qualities are not recorded, but no much larger clone differs from it by a single base.

The time point label, read with the paper, signifies: cycle 1 day 1 (C1D1), immediately before nivolumab initiation. Every trial patient had relapsed following autologous stem cell transplantation, and prior brentuximab vedotin exposure was what differed among cohorts A, B and C. The trial cohort was composed of 55 to 65 patients with relapsed/refractory classical Hodgkin lymphoma, for whom complete response, partial response or progressive disease was recorded as best overall response. Trial patients were treated with single-agent nivolumab in the multi-cohort phase II CheckMate 205 trial. An independent review committee assessed best overall response by applying the 2007 International Working Group response criteria. Trial PBMCs were collected just before the start of nivolumab (C1D1) and during therapy at cycle 2 day 1 and cycle 4 day 1. After peripheral blood was drawn into 8 mL Vacutainer Cell Preparation Tubes, PBMCs were isolated by centrifugation and then cryopreserved.

Genomic DNA was isolated using the Qiagen DNeasy kit from unsorted PBMCs as well as from negatively selected CD4+ and CD8+ fractions. Amplification of TCR beta CDR3 regions was done by immunoSEQ multiplex PCR with primers that anneal to V and J segments. A synthetic immune receptor repertoire was used to minimize amplification bias, and any residual bias was removed computationally once sequencing was done. In the source study's methods: Custom Python scripts were used to quantify repertoire diversity as the Shannon entropy index. Unsorted, CD4+ and CD8+ repertoires were analyzed separately, except for combined analyses in which CD4+ and CD8+ sequences were merged in silico. Clonal expansion was defined as a frequency increase of at least 2-fold after treatment compared with C1D1, and clones undetected at baseline were assigned a pseudocount of 0.5. Singleton clones were defined as clones with 0 or 1 copy at C1D1, and non-singleton clones were defined as clones with 2 or more copies. By matching protein sequences in sorted samples from the same patient, clones expanded in unsorted samples were annotated as CD4+, CD8+ or unknown. Wilcoxon tests were applied to paired samples to test diversity changes from C1D1 to C4D1. In its TCRdb copy, this immuneACCESS table keeps in-frame sequences only and misses some clones. Where compared with another copy, unresolved V genes explain less than half of these, and the others have no known cause. That table gives V, J and clone size, and the DNA gave D and trimming. The sample records some 93,000 clones, roughly 92% of which are singletons. 2.5% to 3% of the sample rests with the top ten.

Trimming costs V 3 bases and J 3 bases, and their ends lie 15 bases apart. The CDR1 and CDR2 encoded by the germline V gene are MGHDK and SYGVNS. Including the terminal cysteine and phenylalanine, the CDR3 comprises 15 residues. This entry keeps only the CDR3 DNA: 45 bases, framed from base 1. The chain is encoded by TRBV25-1 joined to TRBJ2-7; 6 matching bases give a weak D call of TRBD1. Here the sequenced sample was peripheral blood mononuclear cells (PBMCs), taken at baseline. The TCR originated in a human donor with classical Hodgkin lymphoma. The CDR3 region: CASSDLGTQNYEQYF. Read as DNA, the sequence is TGTGCCAGCAGTGACCTTGGGACACAGAACTACGAGCAGTACTTC.